A single sample is the source of the 28 T cell receptor beta chains below, sequenced in a study of blood T cell repertoires in COVID-19. Using immunoSEQ multiplex PCR, the repertoire was profiled, and TCRdb retains in-frame clones only, with some absent. The repertoire consists of 100,000 to 150,000 clones, with approximately 87% occurring once and the leading ten covering about 8%. The sequenced sample consisted of peripheral blood. These receptor sequences come from a man aged 50-59 years with acute or convalescent COVID-19.

This chain uses TRBV24-1 with TRBJ2-5; TRBD2 aligns across 11 bases. Unmatched junction bases numbered 0, after V lost 1 base and J lost 0 bases. Germline CDR1 and CDR2: KGHDR and SFDVKD. CDR3 length: 16 amino acids. CDR3 region: CATSDLLAGDQETQYF. The CDR3 nucleotides are TGTGCCACCAGTGATTTACTAGCGGGAGACCAAGAGACCCAGTACTTC.

This chain links TRBV19 with TRBJ1-5, with D perhaps TRBD1 (5 bases). The CDR3 sequence is 16 residues long. V dropped 2 bases and J dropped 7 bases, with 18 bases sitting between them. Germline-derived CDR1 and CDR2 are LNHDA and SQIVND (reference sequence). The CDR3 reads CASSIFRGNFPQPQHF. Written as DNA, the CDR3 is TGTGCCAGTAGTATATTCCGGGGGAACTTTCCGCAGCCCCAGCATTTT.

The chain is built from TRBV6-2 or TRBV6-3 and TRBJ1-5; D ambiguous. In germline, CDR1 is MNHEY, CDR2 SVGEGT. The V end lost 5 bases, the J end lost 1 base, and 15 bases lay between the germline ends. The CDR3 sequence is 16 residues long. This CDR3 reads CASSPHRGRSNQPQHF. The CDR3, as DNA: TGTGCCAGCAGTCCCCACAGAGGGCGAAGCAATCAGCCCCAGCATTTT.

The chain combines TRBV28 with TRBJ1-5, with TRBD1 matching over 8 bases. Losses at the gene ends were 5 bases for V and 8 bases for J; bases not matched to a gene: 11. The CDR3 length is 15 residues. Germline V lookup: CDR1 MDHEN, CDR2 SYDVKM. The CDR3 here is CASSPSGQGGKPQHF. CDR3 bases: TGTGCCAGCAGTCCCTCCGGACAGGGCGGAAAGCCCCAGCATTTT.

The J gene is TRBJ2-7, the V gene TRBV7-9; D is possibly TRBD1 (6 bases). The V end was cut by 1 base, the J end by 1 base, with 17 bases between. The length of the CDR3 is 17 residues. CDR1 is SEHNR, CDR2 FQNEAQ, per germline (reference sequence). The CDR3 coding sequence is TGTGCCAGCAGCTTAGGTCATGTGACAGGCCTATCCTACGAGCAGTACTTC. Amino acids: CASSLGHVTGLSYEQYF.

This rearrangement joins TRBV19 to TRBJ1-1; tentatively, D is TRBD1 (6 bases). V was clipped by 3 bases and J by 0 bases, with 14 bases between them. Looked up from germline, CDR1 is LNHDA and CDR2 is SQIVND (reference sequence). The CDR3 is 16 amino acids. As DNA, the CDR3 is TGTGCCAGTAGTATTGGCAGGGGCGCCATGAACACTGAAGCTTTCTTT. Translation: CASSIGRGAMNTEAFF.

The rearrangement links TRBV30 to TRBJ1-4; maybe TRBD1 (5 bases). The CDR3 consists of 13 residues. Trimming cost V 0 bases and J 7 bases, with 9 bases left between them. Germline V gene sequence: CDR1 GTSNPN, CDR2 SVGIG (reference sequence). The CDR3 sequence: CAWSVTGTEKLFF. As DNA, the CDR3 is TGTGCCTGGAGTGTCACAGGAACTGAAAAACTGTTTTTT.

The V and J genes are TRBV7-8 and TRBJ2-3; weak D call: TRBD2 (6 bases). CDR3 size: 16 residues. Trimming took 2 bases from V and 0 from J, leaving 12 bases between them. Germline V lookup: CDR1 SGHVS, CDR2 FQNEAQ. The CDR3, as DNA: TGTGCCAGCAGCTTACCATTGGCGGGAAGCACAGATACGCAGTATTTT. Protein sequence: CASSLPLAGSTDTQYF. Full variable domain (outside the CDR3, taken from reference TRBV7-8 and TRBJ2-3): GAGVSQSPRYKVAKRGQDVALRCDPISGHVSLFWYQQALGQGPEFLTYFQNEAQLDKSGLPSDRFFAERPEGSVSTLKIQRTQQEDSAVYLCASSLPLAGSTDTQYFGPGTRLTVL.

The rearrangement links TRBV19 to TRBJ2-3, with TRBD1 matching 12 bases. Per the germline V gene, CDR1 is LNHDA and CDR2 is SQIVND (reference sequence). J lost 10 bases, V lost 4 bases, and 6 bases had no gene match. This CDR3 has 14 residues. Here the CDR3 reads CASSTGTGGFPQYF. The CDR3 DNA reads TGTGCCAGTAGTACCGGGACAGGGGGCTTTCCGCAGTATTTT.

The chain employs TRBV19 and TRBJ1-2; no definite D call. The germline V and J ends were trimmed by 3 bases and 3 bases, with 8 bases remaining between them. The germline V gene encodes CDR1 LNHDA and CDR2 SQIVND (reference sequence). This CDR3 is 13 amino acids long. The CDR3 nucleotides are TGTGCCAGTAGTATTGTGGCGGACTATGGCTACACCTTC. Amino acids: CASSIVADYGYTF.

V usage is TRBV6-2 or TRBV6-3 and J usage is TRBJ2-1, with 11 bases lining up with TRBD2. The germline V gene encodes CDR1 MNHEY and CDR2 SVGEGT. CDR3 length equals 19 residues. V shed 0 bases, J shed 1 base, and the junction held 8 bases outside the gene matches. CDR3 sequence reads: CASSYSTSGSQFSYNEQFF. DNA for the CDR3: TGTGCCAGCAGTTACTCAACTAGCGGGAGCCAATTTTCCTACAATGAGCAGTTCTTC.

The chain combines TRBV5-5 with TRBJ2-3; possible D gene TRBD2, 5 bases. The CDR3 is 15 residues long. Germline CDR1 and CDR2: SGHKS and YYEKEE (reference sequence). Trimming cost V 4 bases and J 0 bases, with 12 bases left between them. CDR3 region: CASSAWESSTDTQYF. The DNA of the CDR3 is TGTGCCAGCAGCGCCTGGGAGTCTAGCACAGATACGCAGTATTTT. The complete variable domain, with remaining parts taken from reference TRBV5-5 and TRBJ2-3, reads DAGVTQSPTHLIKTRGQQVTLRCSPISGHKSVSWYQQVLGQGPQFIFQYYEKEERGRGNFPDRFSARQFPNYSSELNVNALLLGDSALYLCASSAWESSTDTQYFGPGTRLTVL.

CDR3: CASSPTSGTFNEQFF. The DNA for the CDR3 is TGTGCCAGCAGCCCGACTAGCGGGACCTTCAATGAGCAGTTCTTC. The J gene is TRBJ2-1, the V gene TRBV7-6; 11 bases fit TRBD2. V lost 5 bases to trimming and J lost 6 bases; unmatched junction nucleotides: 6. This CDR3 is built from 15 residues. CDR1 is SGHVS and CDR2 is FNYEAQ in the germline V gene. Full variable domain (remainder filled in from reference TRBV7-6 and TRBJ2-1): GAGVSQSPRYKVTKRGQDVALRCDPISGHVSLYWYRQALGQGPEFLTYFNYEAQQDKSGLPNDRFSAERPEGSISTLTIQRTEQRDSAMYRCASSPTSGTFNEQFFGPGTRLTVL.

The chain is built from TRBV2 and TRBJ1-2; D is possibly TRBD1 (5 bases). Germline lookup yields CDR1 SNHLY and CDR2 FYNNEI. Trimming shortened V by 3 bases and J by 8 bases, and 13 bases separated the two germline ends. This CDR3 spans 13 amino acids. The CDR3 reads CASSDPVTDGYTF. The CDR3 DNA follows: TGTGCCAGCAGTGATCCGGTGACAGACGGCTACACCTTC.

This chain links TRBV19 with TRBJ1-2, with D maybe TRBD1 (6 bases). Germline V gene data show CDR1 as LNHDA and CDR2 as SQIVND (reference sequence). Trimming removed 3 bases from V and 4 bases from J, with 12 bases in between. CDR3 size: 14 residues. In nucleotides, the CDR3 is TGTGCCAGTAGTATCGCGGGGGCAAGCTATGGCTACACCTTC. Translated: CASSIAGASYGYTF.

This rearrangement joins TRBV24-1 to TRBJ2-1, with TRBD2 matching over 9 bases. The germline V gene encodes CDR1 KGHDR and CDR2 SFDVKD. After removal of 4 bases from V and 15 bases from J, the junction contained 9 bases not matched to a gene. The CDR3 spans 13 residues. The CDR3 DNA reads TGTGCCACCAGTGACCACCCGGGACTAGCCGCGTTCTTC. Protein product: CATSDHPGLAAFF.

The V call is TRBV3-1 (or the pseudogene TRBV3-2), the J call TRBJ1-6; TRBD1 might be the D (5 bases). CDR1 and CDR2 (germline): LGHDT, YNNKEL (reference sequence). V dropped 6 bases and J dropped 7 bases, with 16 bases sitting between them. This CDR3 region has 15 residues. The CDR3 protein is CASSPGQGGNSPLHF. CDR3 in DNA: TGTGCCAGCAGTCCCGGGCAGGGAGGGAATTCACCCCTCCACTTT.

The chain carries TRBV5-1 and TRBJ2-1; TRBD2 matches at 10 bases. Trimming cost V 5 bases and J 8 bases; bases outside gene matches: 13. Germline CDR1 SGHRS, CDR2 YFSETQ. The CDR3 contains 16 residues. CDR3 sequence reads: CASRRQAASGRYEQFF. Written as DNA, the CDR3 is TGCGCCAGCAGAAGACAGGCGGCTAGCGGGAGATATGAGCAGTTCTTC.

This clone was detected only once. The chain couples TRBV3-1 (or the pseudogene TRBV3-2) to TRBJ2-2; 9 bases are shared with TRBD1. The CDR3 sequence is 16 residues long. After removal of 0 bases from V and 5 bases from J, the junction contained 4 bases not matched to a gene. Germline values: CDR1 LGHDT, CDR2 YNNKEL (reference sequence). Here the CDR3 DNA reads TGTGCCAGCAGCCAAGAGGACAGGGGAGGAACCGGGGAGCTGTTTTTT. Protein product: CASSQEDRGGTGELFF.

Concerning this clone itself: The same CDR3 arises from other DNA sequences in this sample as well. The V call is TRBV5-1, the J call TRBJ2-5; 11 bases are shared with TRBD2. Germline V gene lookup returns CDR1 SGHRS and CDR2 YFSETQ. V dropped 4 bases and J dropped 4; count of bases not matched to a gene: 3. This CDR3 comprises 14 residues. The CDR3 protein is CASSPGLAGETQYF. Here the CDR3 DNA reads TGCGCCAGCAGCCCAGGACTAGCGGGAGAGACCCAGTACTTC.

The rearrangement joins TRBV28 to TRBJ1-3, with D unclear. The CDR3 covers 16 residues. Trimming cost V 5 bases and J 0 bases, with 14 bases left between them. CDR1 is MDHEN and CDR2 is SYDVKM in the germline V gene. The DNA of the CDR3 is TGTGCCAGCAGTGTAGGACTCCTAAGCTCTGGAAACACCATATATTTT. It translates to CASSVGLLSSGNTIYF.

The chain has TRBV3-1 (or the pseudogene TRBV3-2) and TRBJ2-7, with D tentatively TRBD2 (6 bases). Trimming stripped 1 base from V and 7 bases from J, with 11 bases between. The CDR3 loop spans 13 amino acids. Germline V lookup: CDR1 LGHDT, CDR2 YNNKEL (reference sequence). The CDR3 nucleotides are TGTGCCAGCAGCCAAGGACTAGGAGGTGAGCAGTACTTC. Amino acids: CASSQGLGGEQYF.

In DNA form, the CDR3 reads TGTGCCAGTAGTATGTCGGGGTATGATGGCTACACCTTC. Translated, it gives CASSMSGYDGYTF. This chain links TRBV19 with TRBJ1-2, with D hard to call. This CDR3 spans 13 amino acids. With 3 bases removed from V and 6 bases from J, the gap between germline ends came to 11 bases. Germline CDR1 reads LNHDA; CDR2 reads SQIVND (reference sequence).

The gene calls are TRBV27 and TRBJ1-1, with D maybe TRBD1 (5 bases). Per the germline V gene, CDR1 is MNHEY and CDR2 is SMNVEV (reference sequence). CDR3 size: 13 residues. The ends were cut back, 5 bases at V and 6 bases at J, with 13 bases in the middle. DNA for the CDR3: TGTGCCAGCAGTCAAAGGGGTTTCGCTGAAGCTTTCTTT. This codes for CASSQRGFAEAFF.

The rearrangement links TRBV6-2 or TRBV6-3 to TRBJ2-3; tentative D call: TRBD2 (6 bases). CDR3 length: 14 amino acids. Trimming removed 2 bases from V and 7 bases from J, with 13 bases in between. The germline CDR1 and CDR2 sequences are MNHEY and SVGEGT. The CDR3, as DNA: TGTGCCAGCAGTTACGGGGGGAGTCCAAATACGCAGTATTTT. Translated, it gives CASSYGGSPNTQYF.

Comments on this clone: The same CDR3 also results from other DNA sequences found in this sample. V is TRBV2 and J is TRBJ2-7, with D uncertain. Germline V gene lookup returns CDR1 SNHLY and CDR2 FYNNEI. V lost 2 bases and J lost 4, with 3 bases in between. There are 11 residues in the CDR3. The CDR3 coding sequence is TGTGCCAGCAGTGAATATTACGAGCAGTACTTC. It specifies CASSEYYEQYF.

The rearrangement links TRBV20-1 to TRBJ2-7; no clear D. The V end lost 4 bases, the J end lost 3 bases, and 7 bases lay between the germline ends. The V gene's germline CDR1 is DFQATT and CDR2 SNEGSKA (reference sequence). The CDR3 is 11 residues long. The CDR3 DNA reads as TGCAGTGCTATTTTTAGCTACGAGCAGTACTTC. Its protein is CSAIFSYEQYF.

This clone is a singleton in its sample. The rearrangement joins TRBV3-1 (or the pseudogene TRBV3-2) to TRBJ2-5; D might be TRBD1 (6 bases). V gave up 4 bases and J gave up 3 bases, with 18 bases separating them. CDR3 length equals 16 residues. Germline V lookup: CDR1 LGHDT, CDR2 YNNKEL (reference sequence). The chain's CDR3 is CASSRWADRSKETQYF. For the CDR3, the DNA is TGTGCCAGCAGCCGTTGGGCCGACAGGTCAAAAGAGACCCAGTACTTC.